Each of the 9 T cell receptor beta chains below was sequenced from the same sample in a study of blood T cell repertoires in COVID-19. The data were produced by immunoSEQ multiplex PCR, yet TCRdb's version contains in-frame clones alone and is incomplete. In the table there are approximately 60,000 clones, around three quarters of which are singletons. Source material: peripheral blood. The origin of the receptors is a human donor in a cohort sampled during active COVID-19.

The chain joins TRBV28 to TRBJ2-1; D is perhaps TRBD2 (6 bases). The germline V gene has CDR1 MDHEN and CDR2 SYDVKM. V was clipped by 3 bases and J by 2 bases, with 11 bases between them. The CDR3 is made up of 15 amino acids. Here the CDR3 DNA reads TGTGCCAGCAGTTTGCGCGGGGTGACCTACAATGAGCAGTTCTTC. It codes for CASSLRGVTYNEQFF.

The sample holds one count of this clone. The rearrangement uses TRBV5-1 and TRBJ1-6, with TRBD1 identical over 10 bases. The J segment lost 6 bases and the V segment lost 4 bases, leaving 1 base of the junction unmatched. Germline loops: CDR1 SGHRS, CDR2 YFSETQ. The length of the CDR3 is 14 residues. The CDR3 DNA reads TGCGCCAGCAGCCGGGACAGGGGTAATTCACCCCTCCACTTT. Translating it yields CASSRDRGNSPLHF. The full variable domain, in which reference TRBV5-1 and TRBJ1-6 provide the parts outside the CDR3, is KAGVTQTPRYLIKTRGQQVTLSCSPISGHRSVSWYQQTPGQGLQFLFEYFSETQRNKGNFPGRFSGRQFSNSRSEMNVSTLELGDSALYLCASSRDRGNSPLHFGNGTRLTVT.

This chain links TRBV19 with TRBJ1-4, with D perhaps matching TRBD1 (6 bases). Per the germline V gene, CDR1 is LNHDA and CDR2 is SQIVND (reference sequence). The CDR3 covers 13 residues. V dropped 7 bases and J dropped 8 bases, with 14 bases sitting between them. The CDR3 DNA reads as TGTGCCAGTACAGGGGACGGATACGAAAAACTGTTTTTT. It specifies CASTGDGYEKLFF.

This clone was detected only once. The rearrangement links TRBV4-2 to TRBJ2-3; 12 bases map to TRBD2. Germline V lookup: CDR1 LGHNA, CDR2 YNFKEQ. Germline trimming cut 4 bases from V and 3 bases from J; bases unmatched to any gene: 11. CDR3 length: 18 residues. CDR3 in amino acids: CASSPSLAGGPGTDTQYF. In DNA form, the CDR3 reads TGTGCCAGCAGCCCTTCTCTAGCGGGGGGGCCGGGGACAGATACGCAGTATTTT.

J is TRBJ1-1 and V is TRBV6-2 or TRBV6-3, with a weak D call TRBD1 (6 bases). The CDR3 is made up of 18 amino acids. Germline-derived CDR1 and CDR2 are MNHEY and SVGEGT. Trimming cost V 2 bases and J 2 bases, with 21 bases left between them. Written as DNA, the CDR3 is TGTGCCAGCAGTTACAACACCGCTCCGGGACAACAAAACACTGAAGCTTTCTTT. Translated: CASSYNTAPGQQNTEAFF.

This clone occurred a few times. The chain combines TRBV19 with TRBJ1-1; 9 bases are shared with TRBD1. The CDR3 is 18 amino acids. Germline loops: CDR1 LNHDA, CDR2 SQIVND (reference sequence). J gave up 4 bases and V 1 base, and 13 bases lay outside the gene matches. The CDR3 protein is CASSIGFVGQGFGTEAFF. Written as DNA, the CDR3 is TGTGCCAGTAGTATAGGCTTTGTGGGACAGGGCTTCGGCACTGAAGCTTTCTTT. The full variable domain, in which reference TRBV19 and TRBJ1-1 provide the parts outside the CDR3, is DGGITQSPKYLFRKEGQNVTLSCEQNLNHDAMYWYRQDPGQGLRLIYYSQIVNDFQKGDIAEGYSVSREKKESFPLTVTSAQKNPTAFYLCASSIGFVGQGFGTEAFFGQGTRLTVV.

The chain links TRBV11-2 to TRBJ2-5, with 7 nucleotides matching TRBD2. V trimming: 2 bases; J trimming: 1 base; junction bases outside the gene matches: 7. Germline V gene lookup returns CDR1 SGHAT and CDR2 FQNNGV. This CDR3 is 16 amino acids long. This CDR3 reads CASSLKVRGSQETQYF. The CDR3 DNA follows: TGTGCCAGCAGCTTAAAAGTGCGGGGGTCCCAAGAGACCCAGTACTTC.

The chain couples TRBV19 to TRBJ2-2; D unclear. V was cut by 1 base and J by 1 base, with 7 bases left in between. The germline gives CDR1 LNHDA, CDR2 SQIVND (reference sequence). The CDR3 length is 15 residues. The CDR3 reads CASSIGGMNTGELFF. CDR3 in DNA: TGTGCCAGTAGTATAGGCGGAATGAACACCGGGGAGCTGTTTTTT.

The J gene is TRBJ2-1, the V gene TRBV4-2; TRBD2 matches 9 bases. Per germline, CDR1 LGHNA and CDR2 YNFKEQ. This CDR3 comprises 15 residues. The V and J ends lost 1 base and 6 bases, in that order; junction bases with no gene match: 4. In DNA form, the CDR3 reads TGTGCCAGCAGCCAAGGACTAGCGGACCTCAATGAGCAGTTCTTC. It codes for CASSQGLADLNEQFF.